This T cell receptor beta chain is drawn from a study of shared clonotypes between healthy human individuals. Study-level information: CD8 memory received one plate per donor, CD8 naive two, CD4 memory three and CD4 naive three.

Some clones are missing from TCRdb's copy, which holds only in-frame ones; the method was immunoSEQ multiplex PCR. Here the sample spans hundreds of thousands of clones, roughly 95% being singletons. The CDR3 covers 15 residues. Germline loops: CDR1 SGDLS, CDR2 YYNGEE. Between the trimmed V and J ends, which lost 0 bases and 4 bases, there was a span of 11 bases. CD45RO-negative cells were positively selected for CCR7, leaving out terminally differentiated effector memory CD45RA+ cells. The chain employs TRBV9 and TRBJ2-1, with D hard to call. Sequencing input: naive CD8+ T cells sorted from blood. The receptor was derived from a woman younger than 45 in good health. CDR3 loop: CASSVESVGYNEQFF. The CDR3, as DNA: TGTGCCAGCAGCGTAGAGTCGGTGGGATACAATGAGCAGTTCTTC.